These T cell receptor beta chains were read from a single sample in a study of blood T cell repertoires in COVID-19. TCRdb's table, derived via immunoSEQ multiplex PCR, lists solely in-frame clones and lacks some. The sample has a few hundred thousand clones, around 91% seen once. Sequencing was carried out using PBMCs or T cells enriched from blood (not recorded which). The receptors were sampled from a woman aged 18-30 years who had recovered from COVID-19. CDR3s include the opening cysteine and the closing phenylalanine or tryptophan. D genes are given only for firm matches. Rows may omit the clone size; those that give it use once, few, many or a size class.

j_call: TRBJ1-2
cdr3_length: 14
d_call: TRBD1
clone_size: once
v_call: TRBV5-1
cdr3_aa: CASSEGQGAYGYTF
cdr3_nt: TGCGCCAGCAGCGAGGGACAGGGGGCTTATGGCTACACCTTC

j_call: TRBJ2-4
cdr3_length: 14
d_call: -
clone_size: -
v_call: TRBV28
cdr3_aa: CASSSGQIQNIQYF
cdr3_nt: TGTGCCAGCAGTTCCGGACAGATACAAAACATTCAGTACTTC

j_call: TRBJ1-4
cdr3_length: 15
d_call: -
clone_size: few
v_call: TRBV15
cdr3_aa: CATSRTGGVVEKLFF
cdr3_nt: TGTGCCACCAGTCGAACAGGTGGGGTGGTCGAAAAACTGTTTTTT

j_call: TRBJ1-2
cdr3_length: 13
d_call: -
clone_size: -
v_call: TRBV7-8
cdr3_aa: CASSAGPLSGYTF
cdr3_nt: TGTGCCAGCAGCGCTGGGCCTCTTTCTGGCTACACCTTC

j_call: TRBJ2-3
cdr3_length: 16
d_call: TRBD2
clone_size: -
v_call: TRBV5-1
cdr3_aa: CASSSGLAGLGDTQYF
cdr3_nt: TGCGCCAGCAGCTCGGGACTAGCGGGGCTGGGAGATACGCAGTATTTT

j_call: TRBJ1-1
cdr3_length: 11
d_call: -
clone_size: -
v_call: TRBV11-2
cdr3_aa: CASSWGNTRSF
cdr3_nt: TGTGCCAGCAGCTGGGGCAACACCCGGTCCTTT

j_call: TRBJ2-1
cdr3_length: 15
d_call: -
clone_size: once
v_call: TRBV2
cdr3_aa: CASSEVLAGANEQFF
cdr3_nt: TGTGCCAGCAGTGAAGTATTGGCGGGGGCCAATGAGCAGTTCTTC

j_call: TRBJ1-1
cdr3_length: 14
d_call: -
clone_size: -
v_call: TRBV7-9
cdr3_aa: CASSYRQVNTEAFF
cdr3_nt: TGTGCCAGCAGCTACCGACAGGTGAACACTGAAGCTTTCTTT

j_call: TRBJ1-1
cdr3_length: 12
d_call: -
clone_size: once
v_call: TRBV28
cdr3_aa: CASSLLSPEAFF
cdr3_nt: TGTGCCAGCAGTTTATTATCTCCTGAAGCTTTCTTT

j_call: TRBJ2-2
cdr3_length: 14
d_call: TRBD2
clone_size: -
v_call: TRBV2
cdr3_aa: CASGGVENTGELFF
cdr3_nt: TGTGCCAGCGGGGGGGTAGAAAACACCGGGGAGCTGTTTTTT

j_call: TRBJ1-2
cdr3_length: 13
d_call: TRBD1
clone_size: -
v_call: TRBV27
cdr3_aa: CASSTDRVEGYTF
cdr3_nt: TGTGCCAGCAGTACCGACAGGGTAGAGGGCTACACCTTC

j_call: TRBJ2-1
cdr3_length: 15
d_call: TRBD2
clone_size: -
v_call: TRBV6-5
cdr3_aa: CASSSSGSSYNEQFF
cdr3_nt: TGTGCCAGCAGTTCTAGCGGGAGCTCCTACAATGAGCAGTTCTTC

j_call: TRBJ1-2
cdr3_length: 14
d_call: TRBD1
clone_size: -
v_call: TRBV18
cdr3_aa: CASSPGTGEEGYTF
cdr3_nt: TGTGCCAGCTCACCTGGTACAGGGGAAGAAGGCTACACCTTC

j_call: TRBJ2-7
cdr3_length: 14
d_call: TRBD2
clone_size: -
v_call: TRBV9
cdr3_aa: CASSVTGLAAKQYF
cdr3_nt: TGTGCCAGCAGCGTGACGGGACTAGCGGCTAAGCAGTACTTC